The rows below give T cell receptor beta chains drawn from one sample of a study of breast tumors, draining lymph nodes, adjacent tissues. MiXCR was run by TCRdb on the multiplex PCR reads, yielding one entry per CDR3 protein. The table includes 200,000 to 250,000 distinct CDR3 sequences, about 32% detected once. Source material: axillary lymph node tissue. These receptors all come from a female donor with breast cancer. Some clones in this sample may be carry-over from other donors' samples. Each CDR3 is given with its conserved first and last residue. Each record gives: clone size, J gene, V gene, D gene, CDR3 protein, CDR3 DNA. The D gene is left open where the match is weak. Size is omitted from some rows. Given values are once, few, many or a class for expanded clones.

-	TRBJ2-5	TRBV20-1	-	CSATRTAQEAQYF	TGCAGTGCTACACGGACAGCCCAAGAGGCCCAGTACTTC
many	TRBJ2-1	TRBV7-2	TRBD2	CASSLMAGGPNEQFF	TGTGCCAGCAGCTTAATGGCGGGAGGGCCTAATGAGCAGTTCTTC
many	TRBJ2-3	TRBV20-1	-	CSARVSGTDTQYF	TGCAGTGCTAGAGTCTCCGGCACAGATACGCAGTATTTT
once	TRBJ2-5	TRBV15	TRBD2	CATSTAPGGRGRRFQETQYF	TGTGCCACCAGCACTGCGCCTGGCGGGAGGGGGCGCAGGTTCCAAGAGACCCAGTACTTC
-	TRBJ2-5	TRBV29-1	-	CSVPETLYQETQYF	TGCAGCGTTCCGGAGACCTTGTACCAAGAGACCCAGTACTTC
many	TRBJ2-3	TRBV2	TRBD2	CASSGPAGDRTDTQYF	TGTGCCAGCAGTGGACCAGCGGGAGACCGCACAGATACGCAGTATTTT
many	TRBJ2-7	TRBV19	-	CASRTGTGKIYEQYF	TGTGCCAGTAGGACCGGGACTGGAAAAATTTACGAGCAGTACTTC
many	TRBJ2-1	TRBV10-2	TRBD2	CAAKAAGGNNEQFF	TGCGCCGCCAAGGCAGCGGGAGGGAACAATGAGCAGTTCTTC
many	TRBJ1-5	TRBV12-3/TRBV12-4	-	CASSPSNQPQHF	TGTGCCAGCAGTCCTAGCAATCAGCCCCAGCATTTT
many	TRBJ2-1	TRBV11-3	TRBD2	CASGRGVAGDNEQFF	TGTGCCAGCGGACGGGGGGTAGCGGGGGACAATGAGCAGTTCTTC
many	TRBJ2-6	TRBV19	-	CASTPRFSGANVLTF	TGTGCCAGTACCCCCCGGTTCTCTGGGGCCAACGTCCTGACTTTC
many	TRBJ2-7	TRBV7-9	-	CASSLSGTYAEQYF	TGTGCCAGCAGCCTTTCCGGGACCTACGCCGAGCAGTACTTC
few	TRBJ1-1	TRBV3-1	-	CASSLKNRATEAFF	TGTGCCAGCAGCCTGAAGAACAGGGCCACTGAAGCTTTCTTT
many	TRBJ2-5	TRBV20-1	-	CSAGGQGGTQYF	TGCAGTGCCGGAGGGCAGGGGGGGACCCAGTACTTC
-	TRBJ1-1	TRBV12-5	-	CASSSDFTEAFF	TGTGCCAGCAGTTCAGACTTCACTGAAGCTTTCTTT
-	TRBJ1-1	TRBV7-2	-	CASSLATPLEAFF	TGTGCCAGCAGCTTAGCCACTCCTCTTGAAGCTTTCTTT
many	TRBJ2-5	TRBV3-1	-	CASSLPPGLSSETQYF	TGTGCCAGCAGCCTGCCCCCGGGACTTTCTTCAGAGACCCAGTACTTC
few	TRBJ1-1	TRBV12-3/TRBV12-4	-	CASSLGSEAFF	TGTGCCAGCAGTTTAGGGTCTGAAGCTTTCTTT
-	TRBJ2-3	TRBV15	-	CATSRVGVSSYNEQYF	TGTGCCACCAGCAGAGTAGGGGTTAGCTCCTACAATGAGCAGTATTTT
-	TRBJ2-3	TRBV20-1	-	CSARARDTQYF	TGCAGTGCTAGAGCCCGGGATACGCAGTATTTT
many	TRBJ2-7	TRBV29-1	-	CSVEKGGNEQYF	TGCAGCGTTGAAAAAGGCGGGAACGAGCAGTACTTC
many	TRBJ2-1	TRBV9	-	CASSPIHNEQFF	TGTGCCAGCAGCCCTATCCACAATGAGCAGTTCTTC
many	TRBJ1-1	TRBV20-1	TRBD1	CSGQGAEAFF	TGCAGTGGACAGGGGGCTGAAGCTTTCTTT
few	TRBJ1-2	TRBV6-1	-	CASSEGEGTSGYTF	TGTGCCAGCAGTGAGGGAGAGGGAACGAGTGGCTACACCTTC